This record concerns one TCR beta chain sequence. Its antigen is unknown. Repertoires were generated with immunoSEQ multiplex PCR, while TCRdb's copy carries only in-frame clones and drops some. The table shows some 22,000 clones, with approximately 76% occurring only once. Peptide-pool stimulation followed by sequencing identified expanded antigen-specific CD4+ clonotypes in the ViraFEST assay. Scientists isolated CD4+ T cells after a roughly nine-day culture period ended. Sometime from March through December 2020, the person acquired a SARS-CoV-2 infection that PCR confirmed. This entry belongs to a study of vaccination effects on CD4 cells after COVID-19. Turning to the study itself: Samples came from two convalescent patients 16 days and one week before vaccination.

Overall study results and limits: Most post-vaccine spike-reactive clones in convalescents were new, not infection-derived. Clones of infection and vaccine origin contracted markedly late after vaccination.

The germline gives CDR1 SGHTA, CDR2 FQGNSA. Trimming took off 4 bases at V and 8 bases at J, with 23 bases between the two ends. This CDR3 is built from 16 residues. This material consisted of CD4+ T cells from PBMCs cultured with SARS-CoV-2 spike peptides, taken before COVID-19 vaccination. This TCR was recovered from a human donor who had a prior SARS-CoV-2 infection. The chain joins TRBV7-2 to TRBJ1-2; the D gene is possibly TRBD1 (5 bases). DNA for the CDR3: TGTGCCAGCAGCTATGGGAGGGCAGGGCGAGTGGAGGGCTACACCTTC. It is translated as CASSYGRAGRVEGYTF.